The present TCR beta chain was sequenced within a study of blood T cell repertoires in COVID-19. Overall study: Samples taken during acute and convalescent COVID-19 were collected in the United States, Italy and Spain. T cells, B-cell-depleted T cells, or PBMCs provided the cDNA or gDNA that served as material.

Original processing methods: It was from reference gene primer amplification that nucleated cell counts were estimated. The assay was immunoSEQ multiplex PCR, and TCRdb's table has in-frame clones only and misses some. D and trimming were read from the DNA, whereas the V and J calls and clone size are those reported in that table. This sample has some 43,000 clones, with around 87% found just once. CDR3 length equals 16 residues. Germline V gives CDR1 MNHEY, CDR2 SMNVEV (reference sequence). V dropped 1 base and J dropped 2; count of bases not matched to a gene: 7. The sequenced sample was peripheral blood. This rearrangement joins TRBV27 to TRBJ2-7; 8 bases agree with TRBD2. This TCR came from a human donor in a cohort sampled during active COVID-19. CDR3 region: CASSLFSGGLTYEQYF. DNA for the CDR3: TGTGCCAGCAGTTTATTCTCGGGGGGGTTAACCTACGAGCAGTACTTC.